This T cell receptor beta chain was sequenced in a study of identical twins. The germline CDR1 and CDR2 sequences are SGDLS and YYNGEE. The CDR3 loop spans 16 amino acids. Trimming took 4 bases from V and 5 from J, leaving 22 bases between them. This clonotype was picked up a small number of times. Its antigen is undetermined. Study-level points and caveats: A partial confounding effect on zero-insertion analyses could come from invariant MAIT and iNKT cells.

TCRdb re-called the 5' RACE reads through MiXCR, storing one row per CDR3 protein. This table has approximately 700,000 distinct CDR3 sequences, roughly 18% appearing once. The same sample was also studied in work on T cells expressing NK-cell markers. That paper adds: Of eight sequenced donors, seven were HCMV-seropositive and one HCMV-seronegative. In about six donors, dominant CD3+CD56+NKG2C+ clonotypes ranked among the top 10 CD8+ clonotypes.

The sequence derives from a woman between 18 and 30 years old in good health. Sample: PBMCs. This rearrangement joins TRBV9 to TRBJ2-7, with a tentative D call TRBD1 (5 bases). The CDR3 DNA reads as TGTGCCAGCAGCTTAGCAGGGTCAGCCTTGGCCCACGAGCAGTACTTC. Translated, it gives CASSLAGSALAHEQYF.